The entry below gives a single T cell receptor (beta chain) sequence along with its context. The target antigen is unknown. The sample carries other DNA sequences with the same CDR3. These data are taken from a study of T cell responses to AZD1222 COVID-19 vaccine. Background on the study: Second-dose intervals of approximately 4 or approximately 12 weeks were pooled. The study, taken as a whole, reports: White British people made up most donors, females outnumbered males, and clonal diversity was possibly underestimated. Vaccine-related CD4 TCRs covered spike, predominating at 160-218 and 743-854. Increased Spike-specific TCR breadth and depth were observed after two AZD1222 doses.

Here immunoSEQ multiplex PCR was the method, and the copy in TCRdb shows in-frame clones only, minus some. Of approximately 68,000 clones listed, roughly 88% are singletons. V dropped 3 bases and J dropped 4 bases, with 7 bases sitting between them. Germline V gives CDR1 SNHLY, CDR2 FYNNEI. The CDR3 has 13 residues. This TCR came from an adult in good health. Sequencing used peripheral blood, obtained on day 0 of AZD1222 vaccination. This chain connects TRBV2 to TRBJ1-5; D gene unclear. The CDR3 spells CASSEGLNQPQHF. CDR3 DNA: TGTGCCAGCAGTGAGGGGTTGAATCAGCCCCAGCATTTT.